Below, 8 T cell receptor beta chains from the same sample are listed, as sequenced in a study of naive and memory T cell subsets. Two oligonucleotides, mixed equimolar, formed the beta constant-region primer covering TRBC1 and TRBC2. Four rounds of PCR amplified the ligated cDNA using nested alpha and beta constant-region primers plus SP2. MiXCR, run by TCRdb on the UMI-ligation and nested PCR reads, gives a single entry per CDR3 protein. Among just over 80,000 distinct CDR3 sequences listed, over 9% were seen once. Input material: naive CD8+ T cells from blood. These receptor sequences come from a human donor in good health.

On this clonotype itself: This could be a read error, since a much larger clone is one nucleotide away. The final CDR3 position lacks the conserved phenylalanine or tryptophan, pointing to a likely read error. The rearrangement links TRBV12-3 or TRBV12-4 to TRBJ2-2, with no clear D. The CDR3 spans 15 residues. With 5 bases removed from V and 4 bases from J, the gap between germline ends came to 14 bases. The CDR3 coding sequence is TGTGCCAGCAGTCCTTTATTGAAGGGCACCGGGGAGCTGTTTTCT. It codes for CASSPLLKGTGELFS.

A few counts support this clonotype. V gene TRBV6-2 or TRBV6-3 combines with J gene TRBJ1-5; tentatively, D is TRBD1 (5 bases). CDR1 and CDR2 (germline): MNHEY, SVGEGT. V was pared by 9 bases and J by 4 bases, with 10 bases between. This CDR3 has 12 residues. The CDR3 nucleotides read TGTGCCAGTTGGGGCGGGAATCAGCCCCAGCATTTT. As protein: CASWGGNQPQHF.

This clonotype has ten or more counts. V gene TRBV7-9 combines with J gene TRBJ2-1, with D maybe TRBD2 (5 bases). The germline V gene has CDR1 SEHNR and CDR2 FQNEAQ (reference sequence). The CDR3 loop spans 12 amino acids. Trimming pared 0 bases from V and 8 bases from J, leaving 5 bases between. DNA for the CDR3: TGTGCCAGCAGCTTAGCGCGGGATGAGCAGTTCTTC. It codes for CASSLARDEQFF.

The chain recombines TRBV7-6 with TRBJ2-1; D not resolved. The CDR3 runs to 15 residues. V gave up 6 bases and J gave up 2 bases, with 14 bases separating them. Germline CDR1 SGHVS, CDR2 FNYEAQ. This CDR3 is CASSIRAVTYNEQFF. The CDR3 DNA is TGTGCCAGCAGTATACGGGCGGTCACCTACAATGAGCAGTTCTTC.

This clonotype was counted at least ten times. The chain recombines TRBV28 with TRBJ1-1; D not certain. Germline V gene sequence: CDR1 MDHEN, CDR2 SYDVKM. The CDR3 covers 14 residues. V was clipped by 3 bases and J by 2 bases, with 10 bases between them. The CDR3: CASSLGKGNTEAFF. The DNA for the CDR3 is TGTGCCAGCAGTTTGGGGAAGGGCAACACTGAAGCTTTCTTT.

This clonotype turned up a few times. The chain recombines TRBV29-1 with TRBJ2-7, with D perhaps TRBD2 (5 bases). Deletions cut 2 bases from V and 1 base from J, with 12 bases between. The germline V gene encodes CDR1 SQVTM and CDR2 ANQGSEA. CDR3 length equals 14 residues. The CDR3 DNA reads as TGCAGCGTTGAATTCCCAAGGAGGTCCTACGAGCAGTACTTC. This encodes CSVEFPRRSYEQYF.

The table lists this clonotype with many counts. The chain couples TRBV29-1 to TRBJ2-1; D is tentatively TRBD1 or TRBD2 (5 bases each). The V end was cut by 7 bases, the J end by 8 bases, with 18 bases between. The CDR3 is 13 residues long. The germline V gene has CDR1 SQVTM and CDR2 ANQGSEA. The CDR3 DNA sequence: TGCAGCGCTGGGACGAGGTTCGTCCATGAGCAGTTCTTC. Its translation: CSAGTRFVHEQFF.

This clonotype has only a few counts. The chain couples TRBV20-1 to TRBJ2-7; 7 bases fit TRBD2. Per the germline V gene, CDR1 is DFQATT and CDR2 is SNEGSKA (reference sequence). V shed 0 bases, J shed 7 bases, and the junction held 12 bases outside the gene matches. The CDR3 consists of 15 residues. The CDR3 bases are TGCAGTGCTAGAGACGGCGGGAGAACCGGGGGGGAGCAGTACTTC. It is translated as CSARDGGRTGGEQYF.